The clone carrying this T cell receptor beta chain was detected a few times. Its target is unknown. TCRdb reanalysed the 5' RACE reads using MiXCR and keeps one entry per CDR3 protein. The repertoire holds roughly 400,000 distinct CDR3 sequences, roughly 26% seen once, with 7.5% to 10% in the top ten. These data come from a study of T-cell memory formation after mild COVID-19. CDR1 DFQATT and CDR2 SNEGSKA come from the germline V gene (reference sequence). The V end lost 3 bases, the J end lost 7 bases, and 13 bases lay between the germline ends. The CDR3 has 12 amino acids. Study findings and constraints: Shrinking CD4+ clones were chiefly CM and EM; CD8+ ones were chiefly EMRA. The finding that pre-infection memory included some responding clones suggested that cross-reactive memory joined.

V is TRBV20-1 and J is TRBJ2-7; perhaps TRBD1 as D (5 bases). The sequencing input was PBMCs or a T cell subset sorted from them (not recorded which). This TCR was sampled from an adult woman who had mild COVID-19 (a few samples of this study predate the infection). Cell type and time point are not known. Written as DNA, the CDR3 is TGCAGTGCTAGCGACAGCCCCTGGGAGCAGTACTTC. It translates to CSASDSPWEQYF.